The present T cell receptor (beta chain) was sequenced within a study of cytomegalovirus exposure and HLA in healthy donors. Findings and caveats of the study: A reported reduction in N-insertions relative to the roughly 640-donor mean was seen in an Asian-associated ancestry cluster in a later analysis. Reportedly, cytomegalovirus status was diagnosed with high sensitivity and specificity. In a later analysis, specific HLA alleles were associated with 15,000 to 20,000 TCR beta sequences at a 0.05 false discovery rate.

The PCR ran on 60 Vbeta and 13 Jbeta primers. Some clones are missing from TCRdb's copy, which holds only in-frame ones; the method was immunoSEQ multiplex PCR. This repertoire comprises nearly 200,000 clones; its ten largest clones make up around 0.74%. Germline V gives CDR1 MNHEY, CDR2 SMNVEV (reference sequence). CDR3 size: 16 residues. V dropped 4 bases and J dropped 4; count of bases not matched to a gene: 7. On this clone itself: Its specificity is unknown.

The sequence was collected from a boy aged 5-17 years in good health and CMV-seronegative. V gene TRBV27 combines with J gene TRBJ2-1; 10 positions agree with TRBD2. The sample taken for sequencing was PBMCs. CDR3 residues: CASSSVAGGIYNEQFF. The CDR3 nucleotides read TGTGCCAGCAGTTCGGTAGCGGGGGGCATTTACAATGAGCAGTTCTTC.